Shown below are 10 T cell receptor beta chains from a single sample sequenced in a study of graft-versus-host responses after intestinal transplantation. Libraries were prepared by immunoSEQ multiplex PCR; TCRdb keeps only in-frame clonotypes and omits some of them. The sample contains more than 65,000 clones, over 75% of which appear only once. The antigens of these receptors remain unknown. Material: unstimulated CD4+ T cells sorted from spleen or lymph node cells, obtained before transplant. These receptors were taken from a human donor who was the organ donor for an intestinal transplant.

The chain recombines TRBV29-1 with TRBJ1-2; D is ambiguous. Germline V gives CDR1 SQVTM, CDR2 ANQGSEA. The V end lost 6 bases, the J end lost 6 bases, and 8 bases lay between the germline ends. The CDR3 sequence is 10 residues long. This CDR3 reads CSVEQNGYTF. The CDR3 region has the DNA TGCAGCGTCGAACAGAATGGCTACACCTTC. The whole variable domain, remainder taken from reference TRBV29-1 and TRBJ1-2, is SAVISQKPSRDICQRGTSLTIQCQVDSQVTMMFWYRQQPGQSLTLIATANQGSEATYESGFVIDKFPISRPNLTFSTLTVSNMSPEDSSIYLCSVEQNGYTFGSGTRLTVV.

The chain has TRBV9 and TRBJ1-1; 7 bases align to TRBD1. CDR1 and CDR2 (germline): SGDLS, YYNGEE. The V and J ends lost 4 bases and 1 base, in that order; junction bases with no gene match: 7. CDR3 length: 15 residues. In nucleotides, the CDR3 is TGTGCCAGCAGCCCTCGGGACAGACCGAACACTGAAGCTTTCTTT. Protein sequence: CASSPRDRPNTEAFF.

The chain recombines TRBV7-9 with TRBJ2-7; 9 nucleotides match TRBD2. The CDR3 totals 15 residues. The germline CDR1 and CDR2 sequences are SEHNR and FQNEAQ (reference sequence). Unmatched junction bases numbered 8, after V lost 3 bases and J lost 5 bases. The CDR3 DNA follows: TGTGCCAGCAGCTTCGACTCCGGGACTAGCAACGAGCAGTACGTC. Translation: CASSFDSGTSNEQYV.

This clone has a single count. The J gene is TRBJ1-4, the V gene TRBV28, with a tentative D call TRBD1 (5 bases). Looked up from germline, CDR1 is MDHEN and CDR2 is SYDVKM. The V and J ends lost 5 bases and 5 bases respectively, with 15 bases between them. The CDR3 covers 15 residues. CDR3 region: CASSVPGRENEKLFF. In DNA form, the CDR3 reads TGTGCCAGCAGTGTACCGGGACGGGAGAATGAAAAACTGTTTTTT. The variable domain in full, with the rest retrieved from reference TRBV28 and TRBJ1-4, is DVKVTQSSRYLVKRTGEKVFLECVQDMDHENMFWYRQDPGLGLRLIYFSYDVKMKEKGDIPEGYSVSREKKERFSLILESASTNQTSMYLCASSVPGRENEKLFFGSGTQLSVL.

The chain recombines TRBV7-2 with TRBJ2-2; D remains ambiguous. V was clipped by 7 bases and J by 3 bases, with 12 bases between them. CDR1 is SGHTA, CDR2 FQGNSA, per germline. The CDR3 extends over 14 amino acids. The CDR3 loop is CASKLGLDTGELFF. CDR3 nucleotides: TGTGCCAGCAAACTGGGCTTGGACACCGGGGAGCTGTTTTTT.

CDR3 sequence: CASSSSAGTGVNYGYTF. The CDR3 nucleotides are TGTGCCAGCAGTTCCTCTGCCGGGACAGGGGTTAACTATGGCTACACCTTC. The genes are TRBV28 and TRBJ1-2; 10 nucleotides line up with TRBD1. With V trimmed by 4 bases and J by 1 base, 9 bases remained unmatched. The V gene's germline CDR1 is MDHEN and CDR2 SYDVKM. The CDR3 consists of 17 residues.

The chain is built from TRBV2 and TRBJ2-5; 8 bases are a match to TRBD2. The CDR3 covers 15 residues. With V trimmed by 6 bases and J by 1 base, 7 bases remained unmatched. In germline, CDR1 is SNHLY, CDR2 FYNNEI. This CDR3 reads CASRALSGAQETQYF. The DNA for the CDR3 is TGTGCCAGCAGGGCCCTTAGCGGGGCCCAAGAGACCCAGTACTTC. Drawing the rest from reference TRBV2 and TRBJ2-5, the complete variable domain is EPEVTQTPSHQVTQMGQEVILRCVPISNHLYFYWYRQILGQKVEFLVSFYNNEISEKSEIFDDQFSVERPDGSNFTLKIRSTKLEDSAMYFCASRALSGAQETQYFGPGTRLLVL.

The J gene is TRBJ1-1, the V gene TRBV28; TRBD1 might be the D (5 bases). V was trimmed by 10 bases and J by 2 bases, leaving 8 bases between them. Germline CDR1 reads MDHEN; CDR2 reads SYDVKM. This CDR3 contains 11 residues. CDR3 loop: CATRGNTEAFF. CDR3 DNA: TGTGCCACAAGGGGCAACACTGAAGCTTTCTTT. Full variable domain (remainder filled in from reference TRBV28 and TRBJ1-1): DVKVTQSSRYLVKRTGEKVFLECVQDMDHENMFWYRQDPGLGLRLIYFSYDVKMKEKGDIPEGYSVSREKKERFSLILESASTNQTSMYLCATRGNTEAFFGQGTRLTVV.

The CDR3 loop reads CASSLSRAIYGYTF. CDR3 DNA: TGCGCCAGCAGCTTGAGCAGGGCCATCTATGGCTACACCTTC. The chain employs TRBV5-1 and TRBJ1-2; TRBD1 is a possible D gene (5 bases). Trimming stripped 1 base from V and 4 bases from J, with 11 bases between. CDR1 and CDR2 from the germline V gene are SGHRS and YFSETQ. The CDR3 has 14 residues.

V and J are TRBV18 and TRBJ2-1; D perhaps matches TRBD1 (5 bases). Germline-derived CDR1 and CDR2 are KGHSH and LQKENI. The CDR3 length is 12 residues. V was trimmed by 3 bases and J by 9 bases, leaving 9 bases between them. In nucleotides, the CDR3 is TGTGCCAGCTCACCTCCTACAGGTGAGCAGTTCTTC. Its translation is CASSPPTGEQFF.